The T cell receptor beta chain described here comes from a study of shared clonotypes between healthy human individuals. This clone showed up just a few times. Its antigen is undetermined. Sorted-subset replicate PCR reactions contained 150 to 200 ng DNA, corresponding to 29,000 or so T cell genomes. The repertoire was sequenced with immunoSEQ multiplex PCR; TCRdb's copy has only in-frame clones and lacks some. The sample lists some 1 million clones, roughly 70% seen once, with approximately 1.5% in the top ten. In germline, CDR1 is SGHAT, CDR2 FQDESV (reference sequence). The ends were cut back, 5 bases at V and 4 bases at J, with 11 bases in the middle. The CDR3 extends over 13 amino acids. CD4+ cells yielded CD45RA+ naive and CD45RA-negative memory subsets. General study points: The study found approximately 5% of naive CD4 clonotypes shared across a handful of donors.

This sequence originates from a man between 18 and 29 years old in good health. The sample consisted of memory CD4+ T cells sorted from blood. Documented subset: CD45RA-negative fraction. The chain uses TRBV11-1 and TRBJ2-5; D might be TRBD1 (6 bases). CDR3 nucleotide sequence: TGTGCCAGCAGCGGGCTAGGGGGAGAGACCCAGTACTTC. Its translation: CASSGLGGETQYF.